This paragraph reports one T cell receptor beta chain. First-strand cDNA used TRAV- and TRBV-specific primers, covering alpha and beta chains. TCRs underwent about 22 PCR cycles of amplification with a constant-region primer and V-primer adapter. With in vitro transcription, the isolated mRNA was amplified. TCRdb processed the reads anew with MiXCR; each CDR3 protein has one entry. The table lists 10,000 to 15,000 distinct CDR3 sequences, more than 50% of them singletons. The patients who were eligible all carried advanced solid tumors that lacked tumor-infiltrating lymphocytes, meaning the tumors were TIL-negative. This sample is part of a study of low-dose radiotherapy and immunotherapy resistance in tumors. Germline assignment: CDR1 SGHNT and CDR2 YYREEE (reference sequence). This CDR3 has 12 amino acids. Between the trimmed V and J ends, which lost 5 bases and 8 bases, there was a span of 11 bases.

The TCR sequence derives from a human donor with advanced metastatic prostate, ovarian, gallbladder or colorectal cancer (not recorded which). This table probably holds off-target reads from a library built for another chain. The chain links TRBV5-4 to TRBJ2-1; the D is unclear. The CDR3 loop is CASSPTPDEQFF. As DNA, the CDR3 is TGTGCCAGCAGTCCCACTCCCGATGAGCAGTTCTTC.